A selection of T cell receptor beta chains follows, all from one sample in a study of blood T cell repertoires in COVID-19. The data were produced by immunoSEQ multiplex PCR, yet TCRdb's version contains in-frame clones alone and is incomplete. The profile shows 100,000 to 150,000 clones, around 89% of them singletons. The specimen was peripheral blood. The receptor source for this set is a man between 45 and 60 years old with active or convalescent COVID-19. CDR3s include the opening cysteine and the closing phenylalanine or tryptophan. The order of the fields is CDR3 length, J gene, V gene, CDR3 protein.

CDR3 length: 15
J gene: TRBJ1-1
V gene: TRBV5-1
CDR3 protein: CASSRQGARNTEAFF

CDR3 length: 20
J gene: TRBJ1-2
V gene: TRBV24-1
CDR3 protein: CATSDSRTGTGEFTNYGYTF

CDR3 length: 14
J gene: TRBJ2-1
V gene: TRBV24-1
CDR3 protein: CATSVLAGDNEQFF

CDR3 length: 16
J gene: TRBJ2-3
V gene: TRBV3-1/TRBV3-2
CDR3 protein: CASSPSGRSSTDTQYF

CDR3 length: 14
J gene: TRBJ2-7
V gene: TRBV9
CDR3 protein: CASSVEGRGYEQYF

CDR3 length: 12
J gene: TRBJ2-7
V gene: TRBV29-1
CDR3 protein: CSVGVRGHEQYF

CDR3 length: 14
J gene: TRBJ1-5
V gene: TRBV9
CDR3 protein: CASSPQEGNQPQHF

CDR3 length: 16
J gene: TRBJ1-6
V gene: TRBV4-3
CDR3 protein: CASSRKTGTANSPLHF

CDR3 length: 13
J gene: TRBJ1-5
V gene: TRBV30
CDR3 protein: CAWTRGGNQPQHF

CDR3 length: 14
J gene: TRBJ1-1
V gene: TRBV29-1
CDR3 protein: CSVLRQGPHTEAFF

CDR3 length: 13
J gene: TRBJ1-5
V gene: TRBV14
CDR3 protein: CASSQDLYQPQHF

CDR3 length: 16
J gene: TRBJ2-5
V gene: TRBV3-1/TRBV3-2
CDR3 protein: CASSQMGLAALETQYF

CDR3 length: 15
J gene: TRBJ2-3
V gene: TRBV19
CDR3 protein: CASSIGGTSTDTQYF

CDR3 length: 15
J gene: TRBJ2-5
V gene: TRBV5-6
CDR3 protein: CASSLWVGTAWTQYF

CDR3 length: 18
J gene: TRBJ2-1
V gene: TRBV18
CDR3 protein: CASSPQILSGQGLNEQFF

CDR3 length: 12
J gene: TRBJ2-1
V gene: TRBV2
CDR3 protein: CARTTGDGEQFF

CDR3 length: 14
J gene: TRBJ1-5
V gene: TRBV15
CDR3 protein: CATSRSDSNQPQHF

CDR3 length: 14
J gene: TRBJ1-6
V gene: TRBV19
CDR3 protein: CASSMGQEGSPLHF

CDR3 length: 14
J gene: TRBJ2-4
V gene: TRBV6-5
CDR3 protein: CASRPTGAKNIQYF

CDR3 length: 14
J gene: TRBJ1-2
V gene: TRBV7-2
CDR3 protein: CASSFTGGVEGYTF

CDR3 length: 14
J gene: TRBJ1-6
V gene: TRBV5-4
CDR3 protein: CASSLAGDGSPLHF

CDR3 length: 13
J gene: TRBJ1-3
V gene: TRBV12-3/TRBV12-4
CDR3 protein: CASSGGTRNTIYF

CDR3 length: 16
J gene: TRBJ1-6
V gene: TRBV19
CDR3 protein: CASRIFKEGGHSPLHF

CDR3 length: 12
J gene: TRBJ2-7
V gene: TRBV7-9
CDR3 protein: CASSRLPAEQYF

CDR3 length: 14
J gene: TRBJ2-1
V gene: TRBV20-1
CDR3 protein: CSASGGRMVNEQFF

CDR3 length: 15
J gene: TRBJ1-2
V gene: TRBV5-6
CDR3 protein: CASSLAGREVYGYTF

CDR3 length: 22
J gene: TRBJ1-5
V gene: TRBV21-1
CDR3 protein: CASSKEDIKNRDPFVSHQPQHF

CDR3 length: 14
J gene: TRBJ1-1
V gene: TRBV11-1
CDR3 protein: CASSSSTEGSEAFF

CDR3 length: 13
J gene: TRBJ1-4
V gene: TRBV2
CDR3 protein: CASRGQGGEKLFF

CDR3 length: 14
J gene: TRBJ2-7
V gene: TRBV11-2
CDR3 protein: CASRERTGPYEQYF

CDR3 length: 16
J gene: TRBJ2-5
V gene: TRBV21-1
CDR3 protein: CASSTPPGLAEETQYF

CDR3 length: 13
J gene: TRBJ2-3
V gene: TRBV5-6
CDR3 protein: CASAHGDTDTQYF

CDR3 length: 14
J gene: TRBJ2-6
V gene: TRBV27
CDR3 protein: CASSFGSGANVLTF

CDR3 length: 15
J gene: TRBJ2-5
V gene: TRBV3-1/TRBV3-2
CDR3 protein: CASSQTTGLQETQYF

CDR3 length: 15
J gene: TRBJ1-2
V gene: TRBV7-2
CDR3 protein: CASSLPQTGRQGYTF

CDR3 length: 15
J gene: TRBJ1-6
V gene: TRBV19
CDR3 protein: CASSSPGQYNSPLHF

CDR3 length: 15
J gene: TRBJ2-5
V gene: TRBV24-1
CDR3 protein: CATSAQRGGQETQYF

CDR3 length: 14
J gene: TRBJ1-4
V gene: TRBV19
CDR3 protein: CASNEGSPNEKLFF

CDR3 length: 15
J gene: TRBJ2-3
V gene: TRBV7-9
CDR3 protein: CASSFRSGTTDTQYF

CDR3 length: 11
J gene: TRBJ1-2
V gene: TRBV12-3/TRBV12-4
CDR3 protein: CASSWAKGYTF

CDR3 length: 15
J gene: TRBJ2-7
V gene: TRBV7-2
CDR3 protein: CASSYRDRGFYEQYF

CDR3 length: 14
J gene: TRBJ1-6
V gene: TRBV9
CDR3 protein: CASSVDRGDSPLHF

CDR3 length: 14
J gene: TRBJ1-4
V gene: TRBV3-1/TRBV3-2
CDR3 protein: CASSQDQRIGKLFF

CDR3 length: 12
J gene: TRBJ1-2
V gene: TRBV12-3/TRBV12-4
CDR3 protein: CASSMDSGGYTF

CDR3 length: 16
J gene: TRBJ2-3
V gene: TRBV5-1
CDR3 protein: CASTKWTSGTTDTQYF

CDR3 length: 12
J gene: TRBJ1-1
V gene: TRBV30
CDR3 protein: CAWSGRYTEAFF

CDR3 length: 16
J gene: TRBJ1-4
V gene: TRBV5-1
CDR3 protein: CASSLDSKATNEKLFF

CDR3 length: 15
J gene: TRBJ2-1
V gene: TRBV11-3
CDR3 protein: CASSLDRASGSEQFF

CDR3 length: 15
J gene: TRBJ2-1
V gene: TRBV24-1
CDR3 protein: CATSDGPAAYNEQFF

CDR3 length: 17
J gene: TRBJ2-3
V gene: TRBV2
CDR3 protein: CASSDGALASLGDTQYF

CDR3 length: 15
J gene: TRBJ1-4
V gene: TRBV30
CDR3 protein: CAWSVPGTDFYRLFF

CDR3 length: 13
J gene: TRBJ2-3
V gene: TRBV19
CDR3 protein: CAIRDRGQDTQYF

CDR3 length: 16
J gene: TRBJ1-4
V gene: TRBV19
CDR3 protein: CASSRPGGSAGEKLFF

CDR3 length: 14
J gene: TRBJ2-7
V gene: TRBV3-1/TRBV3-2
CDR3 protein: CASSQDPRVDEQYF

CDR3 length: 17
J gene: TRBJ1-2
V gene: TRBV5-4
CDR3 protein: CASSSTGQATTNYGYTF

CDR3 length: 16
J gene: TRBJ1-1
V gene: TRBV11-2
CDR3 protein: CASSLVRGNGNTEAFF

CDR3 length: 14
J gene: TRBJ2-2
V gene: TRBV5-1
CDR3 protein: CASSLHRGVGELFF

CDR3 length: 15
J gene: TRBJ2-3
V gene: TRBV10-3
CDR3 protein: CAISLRETGTDTQYF